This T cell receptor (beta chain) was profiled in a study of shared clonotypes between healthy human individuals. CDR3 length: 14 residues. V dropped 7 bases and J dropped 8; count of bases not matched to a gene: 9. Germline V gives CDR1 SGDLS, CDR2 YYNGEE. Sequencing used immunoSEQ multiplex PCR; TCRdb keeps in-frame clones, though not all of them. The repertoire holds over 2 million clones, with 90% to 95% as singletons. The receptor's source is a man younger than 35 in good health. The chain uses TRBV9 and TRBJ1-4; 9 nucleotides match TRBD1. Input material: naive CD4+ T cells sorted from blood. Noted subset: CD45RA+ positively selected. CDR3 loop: CASESGTGSEKLFF. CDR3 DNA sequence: TGTGCCAGCGAATCCGGGACAGGGAGCGAAAAACTGTTTTTT.